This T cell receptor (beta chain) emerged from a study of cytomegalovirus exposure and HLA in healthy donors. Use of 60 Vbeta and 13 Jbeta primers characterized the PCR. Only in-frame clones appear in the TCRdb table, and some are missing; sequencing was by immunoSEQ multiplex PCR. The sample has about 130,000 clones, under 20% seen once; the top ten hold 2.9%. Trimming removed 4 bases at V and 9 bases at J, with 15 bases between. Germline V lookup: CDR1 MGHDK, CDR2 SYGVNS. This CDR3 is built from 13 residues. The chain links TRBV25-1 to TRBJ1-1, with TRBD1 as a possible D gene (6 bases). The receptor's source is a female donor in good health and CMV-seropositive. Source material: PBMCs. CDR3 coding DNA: TGTGCCAGCAGTGTAATCAGGGGTCAAAAAGCTTTCTTT. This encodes CASSVIRGQKAFF.